This TCR beta chain originates from a study of shared clonotypes between healthy human individuals. Across the study: Three plates each covered CD4 naive and memory; CD8 naive two, CD8 memory one.

Germline assignment: CDR1 SEHNR and CDR2 FQNEAQ (reference sequence). The CDR3 loop spans 16 amino acids. The V end lost 1 base, the J end lost 3 bases, and 14 bases lay between the germline ends. CD45RA+ naive and CD45RA-negative memory subsets were separated from CD4+ cells. Findings and limits, study-wide: Naive CD4 clonotype sharing across several donors was roughly 5%. The researchers took only blood, and tissue repertoires probably look different.

Sequencing was performed with immunoSEQ multiplex PCR; in TCRdb, only in-frame clones are kept and a portion is missing. The repertoire holds 2,100,000 or so clones, with nearly 97% as singletons. Turning to this clone: Its antigen is unknown.

The receptor was derived from a man between 18 and 35 years old in good health. Material: naive CD4+ T cells sorted from blood. Subset: CD45RA+ positively selected. V gene TRBV7-9 combines with J gene TRBJ2-3; weak D call: TRBD2 (6 bases). This CDR3 is CASSLEISGETDTQYF. The CDR3 region has the DNA TGTGCCAGCAGCTTAGAGATTAGCGGAGAAACAGATACGCAGTATTTT. Looking up the rest from reference TRBV7-9 and TRBJ2-3 gives the full variable domain: DTGVSQNPRHKITKRGQNVTFRCDPISEHNRLYWYRQTLGQGPEFLTYFQNEAQLEKSRLLSDRFSAERPKGSFSTLEIQRTEQGDSAMYLCASSLEISGETDTQYFGPGTRLTVL.